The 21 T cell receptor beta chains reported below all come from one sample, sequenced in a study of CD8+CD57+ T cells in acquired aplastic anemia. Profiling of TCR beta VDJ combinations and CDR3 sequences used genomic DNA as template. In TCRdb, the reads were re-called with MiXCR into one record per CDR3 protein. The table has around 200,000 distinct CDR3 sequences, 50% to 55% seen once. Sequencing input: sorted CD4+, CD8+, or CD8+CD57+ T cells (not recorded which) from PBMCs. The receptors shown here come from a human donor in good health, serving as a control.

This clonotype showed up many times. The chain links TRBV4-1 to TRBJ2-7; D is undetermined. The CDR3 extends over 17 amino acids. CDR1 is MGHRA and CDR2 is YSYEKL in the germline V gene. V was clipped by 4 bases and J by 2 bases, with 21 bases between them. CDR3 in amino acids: CASSLQRLAKGTYEQYF. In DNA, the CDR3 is TGCGCCAGCAGCCTACAGAGGCTCGCGAAAGGGACCTACGAGCAGTACTTC.

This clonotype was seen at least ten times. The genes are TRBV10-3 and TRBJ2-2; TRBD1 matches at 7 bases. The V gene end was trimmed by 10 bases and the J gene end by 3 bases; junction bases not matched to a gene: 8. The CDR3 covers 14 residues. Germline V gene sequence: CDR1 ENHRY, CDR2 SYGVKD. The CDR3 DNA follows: TGTGCCAACCAAGACAGGGTCGACACCGGGGAGCTGTTTTTT. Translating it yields CANQDRVDTGELFF.

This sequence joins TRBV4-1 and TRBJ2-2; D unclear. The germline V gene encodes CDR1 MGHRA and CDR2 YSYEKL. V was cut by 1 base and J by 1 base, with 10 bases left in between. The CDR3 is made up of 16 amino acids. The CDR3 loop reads CASSQGAAKNTGELFF. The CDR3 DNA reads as TGCGCCAGCAGCCAAGGCGCAGCGAAGAACACCGGGGAGCTGTTTTTT.

DNA of the CDR3: TGTGCCACCAACCGGGACAGTAATAATTCACCCCTCCACTTT. Protein sequence: CATNRDSNNSPLHF. The chain joins TRBV24-1 to TRBJ1-6; 7 bases match TRBD1. The CDR3 runs to 14 residues. CDR1 is KGHDR and CDR2 is SFDVKD in the germline V gene. Germline trimming cut 8 bases from V and 5 bases from J; bases unmatched to any gene: 5.

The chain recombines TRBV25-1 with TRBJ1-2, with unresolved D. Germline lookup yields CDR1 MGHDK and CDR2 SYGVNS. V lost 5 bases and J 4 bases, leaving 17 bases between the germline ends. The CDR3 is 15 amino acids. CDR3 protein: CASSPAGQWGYGYTF. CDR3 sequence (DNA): TGTGCCAGCAGTCCGGCAGGTCAGTGGGGCTATGGCTACACCTTC.

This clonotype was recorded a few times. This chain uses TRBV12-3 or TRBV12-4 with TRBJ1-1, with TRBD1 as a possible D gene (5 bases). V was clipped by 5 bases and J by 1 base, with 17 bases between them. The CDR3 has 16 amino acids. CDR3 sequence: CASSPSRGETNTEAFF. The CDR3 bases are TGTGCCAGCAGTCCTAGCCGGGGGGAGACGAACACTGAAGCTTTCTTT.

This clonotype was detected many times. The CDR3 nucleotides read TGTGCCAGCTCACCGCGACAGGTGGAGAACTATGGCTACACCTTC. The encoded protein is CASSPRQVENYGYTF. The chain couples TRBV18 to TRBJ1-2, with D possibly TRBD1 on 6 matching bases. The CDR3 totals 15 residues. The germline V gene has CDR1 KGHSH and CDR2 LQKENI. The V end lost 3 bases, the J end lost 2 bases, and 13 bases lay between the germline ends.

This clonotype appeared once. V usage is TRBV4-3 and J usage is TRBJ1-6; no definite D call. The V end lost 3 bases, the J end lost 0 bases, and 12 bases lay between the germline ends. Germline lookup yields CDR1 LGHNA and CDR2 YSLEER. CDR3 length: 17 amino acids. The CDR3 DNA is TGCGCCAGCAGCCAGGATCGACGGAGCTCCTATAATTCACCCCTCCACTTT. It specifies CASSQDRRSSYNSPLHF.

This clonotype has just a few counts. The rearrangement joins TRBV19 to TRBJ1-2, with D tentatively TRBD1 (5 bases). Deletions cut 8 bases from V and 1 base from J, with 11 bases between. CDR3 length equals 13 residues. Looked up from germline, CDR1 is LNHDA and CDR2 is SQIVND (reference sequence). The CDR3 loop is CASDEGVNYGYTF. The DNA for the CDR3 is TGTGCCAGTGACGAAGGGGTTAACTATGGCTACACCTTC. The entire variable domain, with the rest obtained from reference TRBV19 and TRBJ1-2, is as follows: DGGITQSPKYLFRKEGQNVTLSCEQNLNHDAMYWYRQDPGQGLRLIYYSQIVNDFQKGDIAEGYSVSREKKESFPLTVTSAQKNPTAFYLCASDEGVNYGYTFGSGTRLTVV.

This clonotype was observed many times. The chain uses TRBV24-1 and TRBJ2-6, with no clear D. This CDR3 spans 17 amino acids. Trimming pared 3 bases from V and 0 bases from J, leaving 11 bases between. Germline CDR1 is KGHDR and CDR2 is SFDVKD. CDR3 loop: CATSDRQLGSGANVLTF. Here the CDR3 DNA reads TGTGCCACCAGTGATCGTCAACTGGGCTCTGGGGCCAACGTCCTGACTTTC.

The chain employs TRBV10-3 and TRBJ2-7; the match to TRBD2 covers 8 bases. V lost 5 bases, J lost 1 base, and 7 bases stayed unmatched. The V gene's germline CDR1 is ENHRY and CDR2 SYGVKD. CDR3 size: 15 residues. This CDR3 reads CAISITSGISYEQYF. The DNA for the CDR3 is TGTGCCATCAGTATTACTAGCGGCATATCCTACGAGCAGTACTTC.

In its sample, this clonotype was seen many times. The CDR3 sequence: CASSPRGSYEQYF. The CDR3, as DNA: TGTGCCAGTAGTCCCAGGGGGTCCTACGAGCAGTACTTC. This chain joins TRBV19 and TRBJ2-7; TRBD1 agrees at 7 bases. CDR3 size: 13 residues. Germline lookup yields CDR1 LNHDA and CDR2 SQIVND (reference sequence). The J segment lost 1 base and the V segment lost 5 bases, leaving 2 bases of the junction unmatched.

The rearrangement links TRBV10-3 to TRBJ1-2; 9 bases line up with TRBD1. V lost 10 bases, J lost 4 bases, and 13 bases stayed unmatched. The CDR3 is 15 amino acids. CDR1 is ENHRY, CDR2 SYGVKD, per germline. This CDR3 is CASRDRARSLYGYTF. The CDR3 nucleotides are TGTGCCAGTAGGGACAGGGCCCGTAGCCTCTATGGCTACACCTTC.

The CDR3 region has the DNA TGTGCCAGCAGCTTAGCAGGCAAGGGCTACGAGCAGTACTTC. Its protein is CASSLAGKGYEQYF. The rearrangement joins TRBV7-2 to TRBJ2-7; no clear D. Per germline, CDR1 SGHTA and CDR2 FQGNSA. Trimming cost V 0 bases and J 3 bases, with 9 bases left between them. The CDR3 loop spans 14 amino acids.

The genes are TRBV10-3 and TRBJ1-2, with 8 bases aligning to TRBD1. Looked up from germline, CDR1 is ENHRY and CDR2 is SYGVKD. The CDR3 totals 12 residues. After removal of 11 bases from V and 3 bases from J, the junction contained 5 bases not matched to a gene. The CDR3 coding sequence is TGTGCCGTAGGACAGGGTGACTATGGCTACACCTTC. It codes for CAVGQGDYGYTF.

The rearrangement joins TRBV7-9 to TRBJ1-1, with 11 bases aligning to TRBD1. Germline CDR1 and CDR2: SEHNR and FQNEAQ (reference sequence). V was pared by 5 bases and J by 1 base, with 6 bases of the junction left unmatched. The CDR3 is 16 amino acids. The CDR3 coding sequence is TGTGCCAGCAGCAGGCGGACAGGGGGCTCGAACACTGAAGCTTTCTTT. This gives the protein CASSRRTGGSNTEAFF.

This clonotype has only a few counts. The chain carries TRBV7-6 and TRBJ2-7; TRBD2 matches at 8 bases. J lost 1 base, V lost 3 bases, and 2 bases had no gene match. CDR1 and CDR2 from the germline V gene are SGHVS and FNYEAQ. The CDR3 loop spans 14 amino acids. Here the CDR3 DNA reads TGTGCCAGCAGCTTTAGCGGGAATTCCTACGAGCAGTACGTC. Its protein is CASSFSGNSYEQYV.

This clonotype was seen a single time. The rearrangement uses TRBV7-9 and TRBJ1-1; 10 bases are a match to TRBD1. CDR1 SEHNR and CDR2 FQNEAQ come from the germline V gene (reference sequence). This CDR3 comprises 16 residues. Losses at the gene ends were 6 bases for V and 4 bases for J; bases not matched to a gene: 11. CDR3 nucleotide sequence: TGTGCCAGCAGTGAGGACAGGGGGATAGCTGGCACTGAAGCTTTCTTT. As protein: CASSEDRGIAGTEAFF.

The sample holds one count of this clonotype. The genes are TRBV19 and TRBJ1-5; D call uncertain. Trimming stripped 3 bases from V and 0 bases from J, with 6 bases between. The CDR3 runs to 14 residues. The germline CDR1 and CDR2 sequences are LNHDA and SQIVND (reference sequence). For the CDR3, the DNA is TGTGCCAGTAGTATCCCAGATAGCAATCAGCCCCAGCATTTT. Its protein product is CASSIPDSNQPQHF.

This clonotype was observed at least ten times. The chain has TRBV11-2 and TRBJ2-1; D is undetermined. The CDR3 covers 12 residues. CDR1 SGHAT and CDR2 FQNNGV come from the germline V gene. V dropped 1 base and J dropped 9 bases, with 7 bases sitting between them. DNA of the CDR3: TGTGCCAGCAGCTTAGTAGGGATTGAGCAGTTCTTC. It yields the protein CASSLVGIEQFF.

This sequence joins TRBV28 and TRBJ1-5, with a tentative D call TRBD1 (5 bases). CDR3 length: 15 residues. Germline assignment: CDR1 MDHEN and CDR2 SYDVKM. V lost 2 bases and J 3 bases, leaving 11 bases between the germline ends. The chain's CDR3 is CASSLPGHYNQPQHF. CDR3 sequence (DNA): TGTGCCAGCAGTTTACCCGGACACTACAATCAGCCCCAGCATTTT.